This entry concerns a single T cell receptor beta chain. Its binding antigen is unknown. Qualities for individual bases were not recorded, and no much larger clone is one base off. The source of the sample is a study of T cell responses to AZD1222 COVID-19 vaccine (TCRdb year 2021). Study-wide context: A total of 233 trial participants underwent TCR sequencing, of whom 207 had received two doses of AZD1222 and around 25 had received two doses of the MenACWY control vaccine. Trial participants were enrolled by age into 18-55, 56-69 and 70-plus year subgroups, with 148, 28 and 57 TCR-sequenced participants respectively. What the research found in general, with its limitations: Because no day 14 peak-response samples were available, the repertoires could be characterized only after the peak T cell response. The 56-69-year group was small, and its depth increase did not reach significance, likely because of low power. Conclusions about previously exposed vaccinees are limited because only a handful of AZD1222 recipients were SARS-CoV-2 seropositive at baseline. Most participants were white British and females outnumbered males, and the authors suggested that clonal diversity may have been underestimated. Nearly half of unique spike-specific TCRs reportedly recognized epitopes outside regions mutated in the B.1.351 and B.1.1.7 variants. A significant rise in spike-specific TCR breadth and depth was observed after two AZD1222 doses relative to day 0 and relative to MenACWY recipients. CD4 TCRs associated with the vaccine covered the entire spike protein, and the dominant responses were in regions 160-218 and 743-854.

The CDR3 regions of human TCRbeta chains were analyzed by immunosequencing. From the authors' description of their analysis: TCRs in the repertoires were compared against a reference library of SARS-CoV-2-specific TCRs that had been generated with the MIRA antigen-specificity platform. Breadth was defined as the fraction of unique TCRs that were SARS-CoV-2-associated. Depth was defined as the fraction of total T cells that were SARS-CoV-2-associated. Using the MIRA data, each spike-specific TCR was mapped to the spike region that the TCR reacts to and placed in a CD4 or CD8 class. Log10-transformed breadth and depth values were compared by one-way ANOVA with Sidak's multiple comparisons tests. The immuneACCESS repertoire file appears here via TCRdb, limited to in-frame rearrangements. These files lack a portion of the clones; in checked studies, under half of the deficit traces to unresolved V genes, and the cause of the others is not known. The V and J calls and clone size were taken over from that table, and D and trimming were inferred from the DNA. This sample has roughly 120,000 clones in its table, and more than 80% of those were observed once. The ten largest clonotypes hold approximately 4.7% of the sample.

The CDR3 holds 12 amino acids from the cysteine to the phenylalanine. Only the CDR3 region is kept as DNA, spanning 36 bases read in frame from base 1. CDR1 and CDR2 are drawn from the germline V gene: SGHTA, FQGNSA. V loses 2 bases, J loses 5 bases, and the germline ends lie 6 bases apart. The time point label corresponds to: about 28 days (+/-7) after the second vaccine dose. AZD1222 recipients with second doses at about 4 weeks or about 12 weeks were pooled, because spike-specific TCR depth and breadth did not differ between schedules. Vaccinee samples came from UK trials COV001 and COV002, including a single-blind randomized controlled phase 2/3 trial of AZD1222 (ChAdOx1 nCoV-19) in healthy adults. Trial participant PBMC samples were collected at day 0 and day 28 after the second dose for TCRbeta chain sequencing.

The sequence links TRBV7-2 to TRBJ2-5; the D gene lacks a confident call. The sequencing used peripheral blood, collected 28 days after the second AZD1222 dose. This clonotype was sampled from an adult who received the AZD1222 COVID-19 vaccine. CDR3 sequence: CASSLKGETQYF. The DNA reads TGTGCCAGCAGCTTAAAAGGGGAGACCCAGTACTTC.